These 29 T cell receptor beta chains were sequenced from one sample in a study of cytomegalovirus exposure and HLA in healthy donors. Repertoires were generated with immunoSEQ multiplex PCR, while TCRdb's copy carries only in-frame clones and drops some. The table lists 260,000 or so clones, 85% to 90% of them singletons. Material for sequencing was PBMCs. Receptors were obtained from a woman in her late teens or twenties in good health and CMV-seronegative.

The rearrangement joins TRBV28 to TRBJ2-6; 10 positions agree with TRBD2. The CDR3 loop spans 16 amino acids. V lost 7 bases to trimming and J lost 0 bases; unmatched junction nucleotides: 3. Looked up from germline, CDR1 is MDHEN and CDR2 is SYDVKM. CDR3 residues: CASMGTSASGANVLTF. DNA of the CDR3: TGTGCCAGCATGGGGACTAGCGCCTCTGGGGCCAACGTCCTGACTTTC.

The chain has TRBV11-2 and TRBJ2-7, with 9 bases aligning to TRBD1. Trimming at V came to 1 base and at J to 0 bases, leaving 4 bases not matched to a gene. Germline V gives CDR1 SGHAT, CDR2 FQNNGV. The CDR3 runs 16 residues. CDR3 amino acids: CASSLVPGQGSYEQYF. As DNA, the CDR3 is TGTGCCAGCAGCTTAGTGCCGGGACAGGGCTCCTACGAGCAGTACTTC. The full variable domain, completed using reference TRBV11-2 and TRBJ2-7, is EAGVAQSPRYKIIEKRQSVAFWCNPISGHATLYWYQQILGQGPKLLIQFQNNGVVDDSQLPKDRFSAERLKGVDSTLKIQPAKLEDSAVYLCASSLVPGQGSYEQYFGPGTRLTVT.

This clone was observed a single time. In DNA form, the CDR3 reads TGTGCCAGCACCTCCTGGGGGACAGGGACCTACGAGCAGTACTTC. It encodes CASTSWGTGTYEQYF. The chain is built from TRBV27 and TRBJ2-7; TRBD1 matches 9 bases. The CDR3 contains 15 residues. The ends lost 7 bases at V and 2 bases at J; junction bases unmatched: 9. Germline-derived CDR1 and CDR2 are MNHEY and SMNVEV (reference sequence).

V is TRBV27 and J is TRBJ1-3; D unresolved. Trimming shortened V by 4 bases and J by 5 bases, and 18 bases separated the two germline ends. Looked up from germline, CDR1 is MNHEY and CDR2 is SMNVEV (reference sequence). This CDR3 is 16 amino acids long. CDR3 protein: CASSSLGVGLRNTIYF. CDR3 nucleotides: TGTGCCAGCAGTTCTCTCGGGGTAGGACTACGAAACACCATATATTTT.

This clone was detected once. The chain carries TRBV7-8 and TRBJ2-1, with D possibly TRBD2 on 5 matching bases. The germline gives CDR1 SGHVS, CDR2 FQNEAQ. Between the trimmed V and J ends, which lost 1 base and 3 bases, there was a span of 19 bases. CDR3 length: 18 amino acids. The CDR3 coding sequence is TGTGCCAGCAGCTTAGTCCTTATAGCGCTAAAGGACTACAATGAGCAGTTCTTC. Translating gives CASSLVLIALKDYNEQFF.

The chain employs TRBV28 and TRBJ2-1, with a weak D call TRBD2 (5 bases). Germline assignment: CDR1 MDHEN and CDR2 SYDVKM. The CDR3 consists of 13 residues. Trimming took off 4 bases at V and 4 bases at J, with 8 bases between the two ends. The CDR3 coding sequence is TGTGCCAGCAGTTCCAGGAGGTACAATGAGCAGTTCTTC. Encoded protein: CASSSRRYNEQFF.

This rearrangement joins TRBV15 to TRBJ2-7; 7 bases map to TRBD1. J was trimmed by 1 base and V by 4 bases; bases with no gene match: 7. The CDR3 spans 15 residues. The germline V gene has CDR1 LNHNV and CDR2 YYDKDF (reference sequence). The CDR3 protein is CATSKTGVGSYEQYF. CDR3 DNA sequence: TGTGCCACCAGCAAAACAGGGGTTGGGTCCTACGAGCAGTACTTC.

The rearrangement uses TRBV28 and TRBJ2-6; no firm D call. This CDR3 has 13 residues. Trimming took off 8 bases at V and 4 bases at J, with 9 bases between the two ends. Per germline, CDR1 MDHEN and CDR2 SYDVKM. Here the CDR3 reads CASLEAGANVLTF. In DNA form, the CDR3 reads TGTGCCAGCTTAGAGGCCGGGGCCAACGTCCTGACTTTC.

The chain combines TRBV10-3 with TRBJ2-7; perhaps TRBD1 as D (6 bases). V lost 8 bases and J lost 1, with 12 bases in between. CDR3 length: 13 residues. CDR1 is ENHRY, CDR2 SYGVKD, per germline. The chain's CDR3 is CAISGTPSYEQYF. The CDR3 coding sequence is TGTGCCATCTCTGGGACACCGTCCTACGAGCAGTACTTC.

This sequence joins TRBV5-1 and TRBJ1-4; TRBD1 matches 7 bases. CDR1 is SGHRS, CDR2 YFSETQ, per germline. The junction had 14 bases not matched to a gene; V was cut back by 4 bases and J by 14 bases. This CDR3 has 14 amino acids. CDR3 coding DNA: TGCGCCAGCAGCCCCTGGGGAGAGGGGGCGTCCCTGTTTTTT. Residues: CASSPWGEGASLFF.

This chain joins TRBV6-5 and TRBJ1-1; 7 bases map to TRBD1. Losses at the gene ends were 5 bases for V and 1 base for J; bases not matched to a gene: 7. This CDR3 has 15 amino acids. The germline V gene encodes CDR1 MNHEY and CDR2 SVGAGI. CDR3 nucleotide sequence: TGTGCCAGCAGTCCCCCGCGGGACAGGAACACTGAAGCTTTCTTT. Its protein product is CASSPPRDRNTEAFF.

This chain uses TRBV28 with TRBJ1-5; 8 bases are a match to TRBD1. The CDR3 sequence is 15 residues long. Germline loops: CDR1 MDHEN, CDR2 SYDVKM. The V and J ends lost 4 bases and 1 base, in that order; junction bases with no gene match: 3. The CDR3 loop is CASSSRTGSNQPQHF. As DNA, the CDR3 is TGTGCCAGCAGTTCGCGGACAGGGAGCAATCAGCCCCAGCATTTT. Full variable domain (missing parts from reference TRBV28 and TRBJ1-5): DVKVTQSSRYLVKRTGEKVFLECVQDMDHENMFWYRQDPGLGLRLIYFSYDVKMKEKGDIPEGYSVSREKKERFSLILESASTNQTSMYLCASSSRTGSNQPQHFGDGTRLSIL.

The chain links TRBV4-1 to TRBJ1-5; TRBD1 might be the D (6 bases). The germline V gene has CDR1 MGHRA and CDR2 YSYEKL. The CDR3 has 15 residues. V dropped 1 base and J dropped 6 bases, with 13 bases sitting between them. The CDR3 region has the DNA TGCGCCAGCAGCCAAGGTTGGGGGGGCGGTCAGCCCCAGCATTTT. Its protein product is CASSQGWGGGQPQHF.

This clone has only a few counts. This chain uses TRBV6-6 with TRBJ1-5; D gene ambiguous. CDR1 is MNHNY and CDR2 is SVGAGI in the germline V gene (reference sequence). Trimming stripped 2 bases from V and 0 bases from J, with 8 bases between. The CDR3 runs to 15 residues. This CDR3 reads CASSYDSYSNQPQHF. The CDR3 DNA reads TGTGCCAGCAGTTACGACTCCTATAGCAATCAGCCCCAGCATTTT.

This chain connects TRBV4-1 to TRBJ2-6; 9 bases match TRBD1. V trimming: 3 bases; J trimming: 0 bases; junction bases outside the gene matches: 9. Germline-derived CDR1 and CDR2 are MGHRA and YSYEKL. The CDR3 spans 19 residues. Here the CDR3 DNA reads TGCGCCAGCAGCCATGAACGGACAGGGGCCTCCTCTGGGGCCAACGTCCTGACTTTC. Translated, it gives CASSHERTGASSGANVLTF.

This clone was seen only a few times. This rearrangement joins TRBV27 to TRBJ1-4; 8 nucleotides line up with TRBD1. Germline V CDR1 and CDR2: MNHEY, SMNVEV (reference sequence). Unmatched junction bases numbered 6, after V lost 5 bases and J lost 4 bases. The length of the CDR3 is 15 residues. The CDR3 reads CASSLTGGDNEKLFF. CDR3 nucleotide sequence: TGTGCCAGCAGTCTCACAGGGGGGGATAATGAAAAACTGTTTTTT.

The genes are TRBV6-6 and TRBJ2-7; 8 bases line up with TRBD1. J was trimmed by 5 bases and V by 2 bases; bases with no gene match: 5. The germline CDR1 and CDR2 sequences are MNHNY and SVGAGI (reference sequence). CDR3 length: 14 amino acids. In DNA form, the CDR3 reads TGTGCCAGCAGTTACGTCCAGGGGGCCCACGAGCAGTACTTC. This codes for CASSYVQGAHEQYF.

The rearrangement joins TRBV28 to TRBJ2-1, with 7 bases matching TRBD1. Per germline, CDR1 MDHEN and CDR2 SYDVKM. The CDR3 extends over 17 amino acids. After removal of 6 bases from V and 1 base from J, the junction contained 12 bases not matched to a gene. CDR3 protein: CASSATHGTVSYNEQFF. The DNA of the CDR3 is TGTGCCAGCAGCGCAACTCACGGGACAGTATCCTACAATGAGCAGTTCTTC.

The V and J genes are TRBV15 and TRBJ1-5; D perhaps matches TRBD1 (5 bases). Germline loops: CDR1 LNHNV, CDR2 YYDKDF (reference sequence). V was clipped by 1 base and J by 7 bases, with 14 bases between them. The CDR3 consists of 15 residues. The CDR3 loop reads CATSRGEAGDQPQHF. CDR3 nucleotides: TGTGCCACCAGCAGAGGAGAAGCGGGGGACCAGCCCCAGCATTTT.

The V call is TRBV6-6, the J call TRBJ2-3; TRBD1 aligns across 7 bases. Germline loops: CDR1 MNHNY, CDR2 SVGAGI (reference sequence). Trimming removed 2 bases from V and 2 bases from J; junction bases left unmatched: 4. The length of the CDR3 is 15 residues. Written as DNA, the CDR3 is TGTGCCAGCAGTTACAACGACAGGGCCACAGATACGCAGTATTTT. Its translation: CASSYNDRATDTQYF.

This clone has only one observation. This chain uses TRBV19 with TRBJ2-7; 10 bases map to TRBD2. Germline CDR1 reads LNHDA; CDR2 reads SQIVND (reference sequence). J gave up 7 bases and V 4 bases, and 10 bases lay outside the gene matches. This CDR3 comprises 15 residues. DNA for the CDR3: TGTGCCAGTAGTAGCCTAGCGGGAGTTATAGGGGAGCAGTACTTC. Its translation is CASSSLAGVIGEQYF.

This clone was counted once. This chain joins TRBV4-3 and TRBJ1-5, with TRBD1 matching over 7 bases. Trimming cost V 6 bases and J 0 bases; bases outside gene matches: 5. Germline CDR1 LGHNA, CDR2 YSLEER. The CDR3 is 15 residues long. This chain's CDR3 is CASSPNRGSNQPQHF. The CDR3 DNA follows: TGCGCCAGCAGTCCTAACAGGGGTAGCAATCAGCCCCAGCATTTT.

The gene calls are TRBV14 and TRBJ1-2, with 7 bases identical to TRBD1. CDR3 size: 14 residues. Germline CDR1 reads SGHDN; CDR2 reads FVKESK. J gave up 13 bases and V 1 base, and 12 bases lay outside the gene matches. CDR3 bases: TGTGCCAGCAGCCAAGCGACAGGGATCGTTTCGACCACCTTC. Residues: CASSQATGIVSTTF.

The J gene is TRBJ2-7, the V gene TRBV13; 7 bases agree with TRBD2. The J segment lost 1 base and the V segment lost 5 bases, leaving 8 bases of the junction unmatched. Germline-derived CDR1 and CDR2 are PRHDT and FYEKMQ (reference sequence). The CDR3 consists of 15 residues. The CDR3 region has the DNA TGTGCCAGCAGCGCCATATCGGGGGGATCCTACGAGCAGTACTTC. It translates to CASSAISGGSYEQYF.

J is TRBJ2-2 and V is TRBV6-1; D possibly corresponds to TRBD2 (5 bases). This CDR3 has 16 amino acids. The germline V gene has CDR1 MNHNS and CDR2 SASEGT. V was shortened by 4 bases and J by 5 bases, with 17 bases between the two germline ends. DNA of the CDR3: TGTGCCAGCAGTGGGCGCAAACTAGGGAGAACCGGGGAGCTGTTTTTT. As protein: CASSGRKLGRTGELFF.

V usage is TRBV7-2 and J usage is TRBJ1-4; possibly TRBD1 for D (5 bases). Trimming took off 2 bases at V and 3 bases at J, with 7 bases between the two ends. Germline lookup yields CDR1 SGHTA and CDR2 FQGNSA. The CDR3 runs to 14 residues. The CDR3 DNA reads as TGTGCCAGCAGCTTACAACAGGCTAATGAAAAACTGTTTTTT. Translation gives CASSLQQANEKLFF.

This chain uses TRBV28 with TRBJ1-5, with D unresolved. The CDR3 totals 13 residues. V dropped 5 bases and J dropped 3 bases, with 8 bases sitting between them. Germline V gene lookup returns CDR1 MDHEN and CDR2 SYDVKM. The CDR3 DNA is TGTGCCAGCAGTGGGAGGGACAATCAGCCCCAGCATTTT. Its translation: CASSGRDNQPQHF.

This sequence joins TRBV5-1 and TRBJ2-7; the match to TRBD2 covers 10 bases. Germline V gene sequence: CDR1 SGHRS, CDR2 YFSETQ. V gave up 4 bases and J gave up 3 bases; unmatched junction bases: 7. The CDR3 covers 15 residues. The CDR3 loop is CASSEGLANYYEQYF. CDR3 sequence (DNA): TGCGCCAGCAGCGAGGGACTAGCGAATTACTACGAGCAGTACTTC. Full variable domain (outside the CDR3, taken from reference TRBV5-1 and TRBJ2-7): KAGVTQTPRYLIKTRGQQVTLSCSPISGHRSVSWYQQTPGQGLQFLFEYFSETQRNKGNFPGRFSGRQFSNSRSEMNVSTLELGDSALYLCASSEGLANYYEQYFGPGTRLTVT.

CDR3 sequence: CASSYRQGPGYTF. The CDR3 coding sequence is TGTGCCAGCAGTTACCGACAGGGCCCAGGCTACACCTTC. This rearrangement joins TRBV9 to TRBJ1-2, with 7 bases aligning to TRBD1. Trimming at V came to 5 bases and at J to 8 bases, leaving 9 bases not matched to a gene. The CDR3 has 13 residues. Germline values: CDR1 SGDLS, CDR2 YYNGEE.